This passage covers 4 T cell receptor beta chains from one sample sequenced in a study of neurological immune-mediated disorders. From the 5' RACE reads, TCRdb called clonotypes with MiXCR, one entry per CDR3 protein. The repertoire holds about 25,000 distinct CDR3 sequences, roughly 12% seen once, with roughly 16% in the top ten. The specimen sequenced was PBMCs. These receptors originate from a woman aged 40 to 50 with HTLV-1-associated myelopathy (HAM/TSP).

In its sample, this clonotype is medium-sized. The rearrangement joins TRBV7-8 to TRBJ1-1; 8 bases are shared with TRBD1. The CDR3 is 12 amino acids. CDR1 is SGHVS and CDR2 is FQNEAQ in the germline V gene. After removal of 3 bases from V and 8 bases from J, the junction contained 2 bases not matched to a gene. The DNA for the CDR3 is TGTGCCAGCAGCTTGGACAGGGTCGAAGCTTTCTTT. This encodes CASSLDRVEAFF.

At least ten counts were recorded for this clonotype. The V and J genes are TRBV3-1 and TRBJ2-5, with unresolved D. The ends were cut back, 4 bases at V and 4 bases at J, with 10 bases in the middle. The CDR3 extends over 13 amino acids. Germline V gene sequence: CDR1 LGHDT, CDR2 YNNKEL (reference sequence). The CDR3 nucleotides are TGTGCCAGCAGCCCCCCCAGCAGAGAGACCCAGTACTTC. Amino acid sequence: CASSPPSRETQYF.

By share, this clonotype ranks as medium-sized. The chain joins TRBV5-1 to TRBJ1-5; the D is unclear. CDR1 is SGHRS, CDR2 YFSETQ, per germline. The CDR3 is 15 residues long. Trimming shortened V by 4 bases and J by 2 bases, and 13 bases separated the two germline ends. CDR3 in DNA: TGCGCCAGCAGCCCGGACGGGTTTGGCAATCAGCCCCAGCATTTT. This sequence encodes CASSPDGFGNQPQHF.

By its share, this clonotype is medium-sized. This sequence joins TRBV7-6 and TRBJ2-5; D is ambiguous. The V end lost 5 bases, the J end lost 5 bases, and 9 bases lay between the germline ends. The CDR3 has 12 amino acids. Germline lookup yields CDR1 SGHVS and CDR2 FNYEAQ. CDR3 coding DNA: TGTGCCAGCAGCCCTCTGGAGGAGACCCAGTACTTC. It yields the protein CASSPLEETQYF.